These 22 T cell receptor beta chains originate from one sample sequenced in a study of blood T cell repertoires in COVID-19 (dated by TCRdb to about 2020). Receptor amplification or capture employed the immunoSEQ multiplex PCR assay. In TCRdb, the immuneACCESS table is reduced to in-frame sequences with V and J assigned. These tables do not hold every clone; where another copy was compared, an unresolved V gene accounts for under half, and the others remain unexplained. The sample table shows a few hundred thousand clones, and roughly 85% are seen once. Over 2% of the sample is taken by the ten largest. Input material: peripheral blood. These receptors all come from a man aged 25 to 40 who had recovered from COVID-19.

The V call is TRBV4-2, the J call TRBJ2-3; tentative D call: TRBD2 (6 bases). Germline V gene lookup returns CDR1 LGHNA and CDR2 YNFKEQ. V lost 1 base to trimming and J lost 0 bases, with 32 bases between them. This CDR3 spans 23 amino acids. Here the CDR3 DNA reads TGTGCCAGCAGCCAAGTTTCTTATCTTTATACGTCCTCCAAGCGGGCTAGCACAGATACGCAGTATTTT. Residues: CASSQVSYLYTSSKRASTDTQYF.

The chain employs TRBV11-2 and TRBJ1-5; no clear D. The germline CDR1 and CDR2 sequences are SGHAT and FQNNGV. The germline V and J ends were trimmed by 5 bases and 6 bases, with 8 bases remaining between them. This CDR3 spans 12 amino acids. CDR3: CASSLPGQPQHF. The CDR3 DNA sequence: TGTGCCAGCAGCCTACCCGGTCAGCCCCAGCATTTT.

V gene TRBV5-6 combines with J gene TRBJ2-7, with a possible D match to TRBD2 (5 bases). Germline CDR1 SGHDT, CDR2 YYEEEE. Trimming took off 4 bases at V and 2 bases at J, with 13 bases between the two ends. The CDR3 covers 14 residues. DNA of the CDR3: TGTGCCAGCAGCCATGGGATGCGGGCCTACGAGCAGTACTTC. As protein: CASSHGMRAYEQYF.

The gene calls are TRBV5-4 and TRBJ2-7; 8 positions agree with TRBD2. CDR1 and CDR2 (germline): SGHNT, YYREEE (reference sequence). CDR3 length: 15 residues. V trimming: 4 bases; J trimming: 5 bases; junction bases outside the gene matches: 11. CDR3 residues: CASSPGGGIPHEQYF. The DNA of the CDR3 is TGTGCCAGCAGCCCCGGGGGGGGAATTCCCCACGAGCAGTACTTC. The full variable domain, completed using reference TRBV5-4 and TRBJ2-7, is ETGVTQSPTHLIKTRGQQVTLRCSSQSGHNTVSWYQQALGQGPQFIFQYYREEENGRGNFPPRFSGLQFPNYSSELNVNALELDDSALYLCASSPGGGIPHEQYFGPGTRLTVT.

The V call is TRBV11-2, the J call TRBJ1-6; 9 bases agree with TRBD1. V gave up 5 bases and J gave up 5 bases; unmatched junction bases: 1. Germline CDR1 is SGHAT and CDR2 is FQNNGV. This CDR3 is built from 14 residues. CDR3 protein: CASSRTGDNSPLHF. CDR3 in DNA: TGTGCCAGCAGCAGGACAGGGGATAATTCACCCCTCCACTTT.

CDR3 DNA: TGTGCCAGCAGCGAACAGGGTATAGACGTCCTGACTTTC. As protein: CASSEQGIDVLTF. The J gene is TRBJ2-6, the V gene TRBV12-3 or TRBV12-4, with D perhaps TRBD1 (6 bases). The CDR3 has 13 residues. V lost 6 bases and J lost 11, with 14 bases in between.

The chain has TRBV18 and TRBJ1-4, with a possible D match to TRBD1 (5 bases). CDR3 length: 16 amino acids. Between the trimmed V and J ends, which lost 3 bases and 5 bases, there was a span of 16 bases. Germline V lookup: CDR1 KGHSH, CDR2 LQKENI. The CDR3 protein is CASSPQGAPRNEKLFF. The CDR3 bases are TGTGCCAGCTCACCGCAGGGTGCCCCTAGAAATGAAAAACTGTTTTTT. The full variable domain, its missing parts supplied by reference TRBV18 and TRBJ1-4, is NAGVMQNPRHLVRRRGQEARLRCSPMKGHSHVYWYRQLPEEGLKFMVYLQKENIIDESGMPKERFSAEFPKEGPSILRIQQVVRGDSAAYFCASSPQGAPRNEKLFFGSGTQLSVL.

The J gene is TRBJ1-4, the V gene TRBV5-1, with D possibly TRBD1 on 5 matching bases. Germline CDR1 is SGHRS and CDR2 is YFSETQ. Deletions cut 3 bases from V and 0 bases from J, with 9 bases between. CDR3 length equals 15 residues. The CDR3 here is CASSSGHSTNEKLFF. The CDR3 DNA reads as TGCGCCAGCAGCTCAGGACACTCAACTAATGAAAAACTGTTTTTT.

The count of this clone is one. This chain links TRBV27 with TRBJ2-3; D is unresolved. Germline loops: CDR1 MNHEY, CDR2 SMNVEV (reference sequence). Trimming pared 3 bases from V and 4 bases from J, leaving 8 bases between. The CDR3 covers 13 residues. The CDR3, as DNA: TGTGCCAGCAGTTTTTACAGTCCAGATACGCAGTATTTT. This gives the protein CASSFYSPDTQYF.

This clone has more than one count but fewer than ten. J is TRBJ2-7 and V is TRBV5-1; a weak D match, TRBD1 (6 bases). Germline CDR1 is SGHRS and CDR2 is YFSETQ. V lost 4 bases to trimming and J lost 5 bases, with 19 bases between them. The CDR3 consists of 15 residues. The CDR3 nucleotides are TGCGCCAGCAGCGGATATCCGGGACCAGGGGACGAGCAGTACTTC. Translating gives CASSGYPGPGDEQYF.

The chain recombines TRBV6-5 with TRBJ1-2, with D perhaps TRBD1 (5 bases). Trimming pared 5 bases from V and 8 bases from J, leaving 21 bases between. From germline, CDR1 is MNHEY and CDR2 SVGAGI. This CDR3 is built from 15 residues. CDR3 amino acids: CASSLPGTARAGYTF. CDR3 coding DNA: TGTGCCAGCAGTCTTCCCGGGACTGCCCGAGCCGGCTACACCTTC.

The chain employs TRBV6-5 and TRBJ1-1, with D possibly being TRBD1 (5 bases). Trimming stripped 6 bases from V and 2 bases from J, with 16 bases between. In germline, CDR1 is MNHEY, CDR2 SVGAGI. The CDR3 spans 15 residues. The CDR3 coding sequence is TGTGCCAGCAGGAAGCACCCAGGGCAAAACACTGAAGCTTTCTTT. The encoded protein is CASRKHPGQNTEAFF.

This rearrangement joins TRBV29-1 to TRBJ1-4, with TRBD1 matching over 7 bases. V dropped 8 bases and J dropped 7; count of bases not matched to a gene: 10. Germline values: CDR1 SQVTM, CDR2 ANQGSEA. The CDR3 loop spans 13 amino acids. CDR3 DNA sequence: TGCAGCTTTCTCGAGGGGGCAGGTGAAAAACTGTTTTTT. This codes for CSFLEGAGEKLFF.

The rearrangement links TRBV5-4 to TRBJ2-3; tentatively, D is TRBD1 (5 bases). Germline assignment: CDR1 SGHNT and CDR2 YYREEE (reference sequence). This CDR3 contains 14 residues. V gave up 4 bases and J gave up 4 bases, with 13 bases separating them. Here the CDR3 reads CASSDNRKPDTQYF. In nucleotides, the CDR3 is TGTGCCAGCAGCGACAACAGGAAGCCAGATACGCAGTATTTT.

This clone has only a few counts. J is TRBJ2-5 and V is TRBV7-6, with 7 bases aligning to TRBD2. Losses at the gene ends were 1 base for V and 2 bases for J; bases not matched to a gene: 4. This CDR3 spans 15 amino acids. The germline V gene encodes CDR1 SGHVS and CDR2 FNYEAQ. The CDR3 DNA reads TGTGCCAGCAGCTTAGAGTGGGGGGGTCAAGAGACCCAGTACTTC. It encodes CASSLEWGGQETQYF.

The chain carries TRBV4-1 and TRBJ1-6; unclear D gene. The V and J ends lost 2 bases and 13 bases respectively, with 9 bases between them. Germline V CDR1 and CDR2: MGHRA, YSYEKL. The CDR3 extends over 12 amino acids. In nucleotides, the CDR3 is TGCGCCAGCAGCCAACAGGAGGGTCCCCTCCACTTT. Its translation: CASSQQEGPLHF.

The gene calls are TRBV4-1 and TRBJ2-5; 8 positions agree with TRBD1. The CDR3 has 14 amino acids. Trimming took 3 bases from V and 4 from J; bases not matched to a gene: 4. Germline V gene lookup returns CDR1 MGHRA and CDR2 YSYEKL. The CDR3 is CASSHPGQGETQYF. The CDR3 DNA is TGCGCCAGCAGCCACCCTGGACAGGGAGAGACCCAGTACTTC.

V and J are TRBV27 and TRBJ2-3; maybe TRBD1 (5 bases). This CDR3 region has 13 residues. CDR1 MNHEY and CDR2 SMNVEV come from the germline V gene (reference sequence). The V end was cut by 6 bases, the J end by 1 base, with 8 bases between. CDR3 residues: CASRMTGTDTQYF. The CDR3 region has the DNA TGTGCCAGCAGGATGACAGGCACAGATACGCAGTATTTT.

In this sample, this clone turned up once. The chain carries TRBV10-3 and TRBJ2-5; D unclear. The germline V gene encodes CDR1 ENHRY and CDR2 SYGVKD. This CDR3 comprises 13 residues. V lost 3 bases and J 2 bases, leaving 7 bases between the germline ends. CDR3 nucleotides: TGTGCCATCAGTGATAATACACAAGAGACCCAGTACTTC. This sequence encodes CAISDNTQETQYF.

The rearrangement joins TRBV7-2 to TRBJ1-5, with a weak D call TRBD1 (6 bases). In germline, CDR1 is SGHTA, CDR2 FQGNSA. This CDR3 is 14 amino acids long. With 2 bases removed from V and 5 bases from J, the gap between germline ends came to 10 bases. CDR3 sequence reads: CASSLLTGYQPQHF. As DNA, the CDR3 is TGTGCCAGCAGCTTATTAACAGGGTATCAGCCCCAGCATTTT.

The chain joins TRBV27 to TRBJ1-2; TRBD1 agrees at 9 bases. The CDR3 runs 14 residues. Trimming at V came to 5 bases and at J to 5 bases, leaving 6 bases not matched to a gene. Germline V gene lookup returns CDR1 MNHEY and CDR2 SMNVEV (reference sequence). The CDR3 DNA reads TGTGCCAGCAGTGCCGACAGGGGGGAGTATGGCTACACCTTC. It codes for CASSADRGEYGYTF.

This rearrangement joins TRBV18 to TRBJ1-4; D gene uncertain. Trimming took off 0 bases at V and 0 bases at J, with 5 bases between the two ends. Germline CDR1 KGHSH, CDR2 LQKENI. The CDR3 runs 15 residues. The CDR3 DNA follows: TGTGCCAGCTCACCACCCGGGGCAACTAATGAAAAACTGTTTTTT. Encoded protein: CASSPPGATNEKLFF.